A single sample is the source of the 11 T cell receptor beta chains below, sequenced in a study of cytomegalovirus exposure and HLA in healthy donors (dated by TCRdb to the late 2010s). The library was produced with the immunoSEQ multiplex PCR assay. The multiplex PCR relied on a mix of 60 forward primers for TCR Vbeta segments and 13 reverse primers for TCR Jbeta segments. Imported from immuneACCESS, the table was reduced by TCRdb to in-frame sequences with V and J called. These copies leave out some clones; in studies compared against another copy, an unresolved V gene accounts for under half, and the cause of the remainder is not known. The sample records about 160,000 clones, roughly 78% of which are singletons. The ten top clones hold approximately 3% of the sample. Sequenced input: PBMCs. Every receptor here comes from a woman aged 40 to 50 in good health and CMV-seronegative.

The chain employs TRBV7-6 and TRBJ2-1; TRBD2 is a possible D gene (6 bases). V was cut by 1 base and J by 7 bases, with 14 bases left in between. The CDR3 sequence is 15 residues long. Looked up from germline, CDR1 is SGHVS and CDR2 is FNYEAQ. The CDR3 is CASSLGRGRGNEQFF. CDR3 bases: TGTGCCAGCAGCTTAGGGCGGGGCCGTGGGAATGAGCAGTTCTTC.

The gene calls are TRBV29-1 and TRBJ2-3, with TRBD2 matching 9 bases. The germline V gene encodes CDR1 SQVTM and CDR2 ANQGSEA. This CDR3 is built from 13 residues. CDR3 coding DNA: TGCAGTTTGAGAGCGGGGGGAACAGATACGCAGTATTTT. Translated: CSLRAGGTDTQYF.

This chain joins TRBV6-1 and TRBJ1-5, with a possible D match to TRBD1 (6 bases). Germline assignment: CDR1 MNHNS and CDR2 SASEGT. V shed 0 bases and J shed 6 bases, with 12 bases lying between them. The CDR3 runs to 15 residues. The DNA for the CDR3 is TGTGCCAGCAGTGAAGCAGGCGGCAGGGGTCAGCCCCAGCATTTT. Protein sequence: CASSEAGGRGQPQHF.

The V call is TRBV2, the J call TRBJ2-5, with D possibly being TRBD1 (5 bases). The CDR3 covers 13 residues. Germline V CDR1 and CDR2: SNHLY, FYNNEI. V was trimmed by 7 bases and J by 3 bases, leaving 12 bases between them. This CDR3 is CASKQGREETQYF. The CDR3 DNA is TGTGCCAGCAAGCAGGGCAGGGAAGAGACCCAGTACTTC.

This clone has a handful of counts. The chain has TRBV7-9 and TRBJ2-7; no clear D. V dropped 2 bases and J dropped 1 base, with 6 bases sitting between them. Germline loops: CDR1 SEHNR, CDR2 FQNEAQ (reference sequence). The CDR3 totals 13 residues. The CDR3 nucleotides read TGTGCCAGCAGCTTACCCCATTCCTACGAGCAGTACTTC. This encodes CASSLPHSYEQYF.

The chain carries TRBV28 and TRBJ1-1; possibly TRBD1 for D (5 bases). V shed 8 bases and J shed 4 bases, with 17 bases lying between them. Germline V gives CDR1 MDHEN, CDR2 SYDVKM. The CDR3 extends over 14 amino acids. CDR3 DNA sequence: TGTGCCAGCCTTTCCGCAGGGTCGATCACTGAAGCTTTCTTT. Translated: CASLSAGSITEAFF.

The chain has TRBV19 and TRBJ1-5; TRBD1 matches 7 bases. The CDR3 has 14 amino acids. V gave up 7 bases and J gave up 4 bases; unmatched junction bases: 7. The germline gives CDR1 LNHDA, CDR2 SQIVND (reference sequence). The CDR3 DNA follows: TGTGCCAGTATCGGACAGGCGGTTAATCAGCCCCAGCATTTT. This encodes CASIGQAVNQPQHF.

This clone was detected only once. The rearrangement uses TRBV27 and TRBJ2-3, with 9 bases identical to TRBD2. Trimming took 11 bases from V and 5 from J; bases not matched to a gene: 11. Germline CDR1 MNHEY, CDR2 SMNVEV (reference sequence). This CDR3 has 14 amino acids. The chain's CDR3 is CAAWRGGAIDTQYF. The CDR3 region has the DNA TGTGCCGCGTGGCGCGGGGGGGCGATAGATACGCAGTATTTT.

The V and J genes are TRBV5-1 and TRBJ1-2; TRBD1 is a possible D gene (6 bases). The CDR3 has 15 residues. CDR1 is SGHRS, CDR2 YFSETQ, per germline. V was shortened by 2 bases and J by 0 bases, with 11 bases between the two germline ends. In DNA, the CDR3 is TGCGCCAGCAGCTTTGACTACAGGGCTAACTATGGCTACACCTTC. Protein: CASSFDYRANYGYTF.

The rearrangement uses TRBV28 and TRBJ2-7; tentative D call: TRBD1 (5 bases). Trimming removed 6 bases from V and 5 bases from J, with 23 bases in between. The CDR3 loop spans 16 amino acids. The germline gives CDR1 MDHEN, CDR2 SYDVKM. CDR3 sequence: CASSSAGTGRIDEQYF. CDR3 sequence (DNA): TGTGCCAGCAGCTCAGCCGGTACAGGCAGAATCGACGAGCAGTACTTC.

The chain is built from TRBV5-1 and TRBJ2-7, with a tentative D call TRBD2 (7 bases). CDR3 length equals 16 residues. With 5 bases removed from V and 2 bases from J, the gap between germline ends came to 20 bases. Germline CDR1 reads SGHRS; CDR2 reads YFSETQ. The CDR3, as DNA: TGCGCCAGCAGTATCGGTTGGGGGGGCGCCCCCTACGAGCAGTACTTC. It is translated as CASSIGWGGAPYEQYF. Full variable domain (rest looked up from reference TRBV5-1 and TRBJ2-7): KAGVTQTPRYLIKTRGQQVTLSCSPISGHRSVSWYQQTPGQGLQFLFEYFSETQRNKGNFPGRFSGRQFSNSRSEMNVSTLELGDSALYLCASSIGWGGAPYEQYFGPGTRLTVT.